This TCR beta chain is drawn from a study of blood T cell repertoires in COVID-19. Study context: Donors in the United States, Italy and Spain gave samples during acute or convalescent COVID-19. The cDNA or gDNA used as material had been derived from T cells, B-cell-depleted T cells, or PBMCs.

As originally analysed: The assay estimated nucleated cells by amplifying reference gene primers. Only in-frame clones appear in the TCRdb table, and some are missing; sequencing was by immunoSEQ multiplex PCR. The DNA was the basis for D and trimming; V, J and clone size are from that table. This table holds 150,000 to 200,000 clones, 70% to 85% found once. The CDR3 contains 16 residues. Germline CDR1 and CDR2: SGHVS and FNYEAQ. The V gene end was trimmed by 3 bases and the J gene end by 4 bases; junction bases not matched to a gene: 11. This clonotype originated in a woman of 80 years or more with acute or convalescent COVID-19. The chain carries TRBV7-6 and TRBJ1-1; 7 nucleotides agree with TRBD1. Sequencing used peripheral blood. The CDR3 region is CASSLGQKKEPTEAFF. CDR3 coding DNA: TGTGCCAGCAGCTTGGGACAGAAGAAAGAGCCCACTGAAGCTTTCTTT.